This T cell receptor beta chain was obtained from a study of T cells in Graves' hyperthyroidism and ophthalmopathy. As for the study in general: It was at initial diagnosis, before any treatment, that peripheral blood was collected.

It was RNA transcripts that yielded the amplified TCR beta CDR3 regions. HTBI primers were the set used in a first-round RT-PCR of the TCR CDR3. Each CDR3 protein is one row after TCRdb ran MiXCR on the multiplex PCR reads. The data hold hundreds of thousands of distinct CDR3 sequences, with 14% observed a single time. CDR1 is MNHEY and CDR2 is SVGEGT in the germline V gene. Losses at the gene ends were 4 bases for V and 7 bases for J; bases not matched to a gene: 9. The CDR3 length is 16 residues. Whole-study findings and limits: The model made its ophthalmopathy prediction, and onset followed a median 6.5 months later.

Over 18 months, lack of ophthalmopathy progression marked Graves' hyperthyroidism as stable. Exclusion of a patient resulted from uncontrolled infection, other autoimmune disease, pregnancy or lactation. As for this clonotype: Antigen specificity is unknown.

This chain connects TRBV6-2 or TRBV6-3 to TRBJ2-2, with 10 bases that match TRBD2. The sequence was obtained from a young woman with Graves' hyperthyroidism. The sequencing input was blood. The CDR3 sequence is CASSSSGRARDGELFF. The CDR3 nucleotides are TGTGCCAGCAGTTCGAGCGGGAGGGCCCGTGACGGGGAGCTGTTTTTT.